Each of the 12 T cell receptor beta chains below was sequenced from the same sample in a study of blood T cell repertoires in COVID-19. Produced via immunoSEQ multiplex PCR; TCRdb's table is partial and in-frame only. Of some 500,000 clones in the sample, approximately 88% were seen once. The material sequenced was PBMCs or T cells enriched from blood (not recorded which). The receptors stem from a middle-aged woman who had recovered from COVID-19.

The genes are TRBV6-2 or TRBV6-3 and TRBJ2-1, with 9 bases identical to TRBD2. CDR1 is MNHEY, CDR2 SVGEGT, per germline. Trimming cost V 1 base and J 2 bases; bases outside gene matches: 0. The CDR3 runs to 15 residues. The CDR3 is CASSYLAGAYNEQFF. The CDR3 coding sequence is TGTGCCAGCAGTTACTTAGCGGGAGCCTACAATGAGCAGTTCTTC.

This clone occurred once. This chain joins TRBV2 and TRBJ2-2; 11 nucleotides agree with TRBD2. V lost 5 bases to trimming and J lost 1 base; unmatched junction nucleotides: 6. Per germline, CDR1 SNHLY and CDR2 FYNNEI. CDR3 length equals 17 residues. CDR3 loop: CASSLLAGARNTGELFF. In nucleotides, the CDR3 is TGTGCCAGCAGTCTACTAGCGGGAGCTCGGAACACCGGGGAGCTGTTTTTT. The entire variable domain, with the rest obtained from reference TRBV2 and TRBJ2-2, is as follows: EPEVTQTPSHQVTQMGQEVILRCVPISNHLYFYWYRQILGQKVEFLVSFYNNEISEKSEIFDDQFSVERPDGSNFTLKIRSTKLEDSAMYFCASSLLAGARNTGELFFGEGSRLTVL.

This rearrangement joins TRBV6-5 to TRBJ2-3; D is possibly TRBD1 (5 bases). CDR1 and CDR2 (germline): MNHEY, SVGAGI. The CDR3 consists of 13 residues. The ends were cut back, 7 bases at V and 8 bases at J, with 16 bases in the middle. CDR3 region: CASTPGPGATQYF. As DNA, the CDR3 is TGTGCCAGCACCCCAGGGCCCGGCGCTACGCAGTATTTT.

The V and J genes are TRBV6-2 or TRBV6-3 and TRBJ2-3, with 8 bases lining up with TRBD2. The CDR3 spans 18 residues. V trimming: 0 bases; J trimming: 1 base; junction bases outside the gene matches: 9. Per germline, CDR1 MNHEY and CDR2 SVGEGT. The CDR3 DNA reads TGTGCCAGCAGTTACTCGGCGACCGGGACTAGTGGCACAGATACGCAGTATTTT. Protein product: CASSYSATGTSGTDTQYF.

The chain joins TRBV7-7 to TRBJ2-1, with TRBD1 matching over 7 bases. This CDR3 contains 15 residues. The J segment lost 4 bases and the V segment lost 1 base, leaving 4 bases of the junction unmatched. Germline V gene sequence: CDR1 SSHAT, CDR2 FNYEAQ (reference sequence). The CDR3 region is CASSLGDSRYNEQFF. In nucleotides, the CDR3 is TGTGCCAGCAGCTTAGGGGACAGCCGATACAATGAGCAGTTCTTC.

The chain carries TRBV16 and TRBJ1-2; D might be TRBD1 (6 bases). Per germline, CDR1 KGHSY and CDR2 FQNENV. This CDR3 has 16 amino acids. Trimming left V 0 bases short and J 2 bases short, with 13 bases between. In nucleotides, the CDR3 is TGTGCCAGCAGCCAATCATGGCAGGGGAACAACTATGGCTACACCTTC. Translated, it gives CASSQSWQGNNYGYTF.

The rearrangement joins TRBV11-2 to TRBJ1-2; tentatively, D is TRBD1 (5 bases). Germline V gene lookup returns CDR1 SGHAT and CDR2 FQNNGV. The V end was cut by 4 bases, the J end by 7 bases, with 19 bases between. The CDR3 covers 15 residues. CDR3 in DNA: TGTGCCAGCAGCTCCGCCTTAGTGCCAGGGTTTGGCTACACCTTC. Encoded protein: CASSSALVPGFGYTF. Full variable domain (remainder filled in from reference TRBV11-2 and TRBJ1-2): EAGVAQSPRYKIIEKRQSVAFWCNPISGHATLYWYQQILGQGPKLLIQFQNNGVVDDSQLPKDRFSAERLKGVDSTLKIQPAKLEDSAVYLCASSSALVPGFGYTFGSGTRLTVV.

This clone showed up just once. The chain has TRBV27 and TRBJ1-2; D call uncertain. The CDR3 contains 15 residues. Germline assignment: CDR1 MNHEY and CDR2 SMNVEV (reference sequence). Trimming shortened V by 2 bases and J by 6 bases, and 16 bases separated the two germline ends. The CDR3 sequence: CASSLGPGAVNGYTF. CDR3 bases: TGTGCCAGCAGTTTAGGGCCAGGCGCTGTAAATGGCTACACCTTC.

The chain carries TRBV10-2 and TRBJ1-5; 9 bases agree with TRBD1. V dropped 3 bases and J dropped 4; count of bases not matched to a gene: 7. This CDR3 contains 16 residues. CDR1 is WSHSY and CDR2 is SAAADI in the germline V gene. The CDR3 region is CASSDWGTGKNQPQHF. The CDR3 nucleotides are TGCGCCAGCAGTGATTGGGGGACAGGGAAGAATCAGCCCCAGCATTTT.

This clone is a singleton in its sample. The chain has TRBV7-9 and TRBJ1-4; D is possibly TRBD1 (6 bases). This CDR3 comprises 16 residues. Germline-derived CDR1 and CDR2 are SEHNR and FQNEAQ (reference sequence). Trimming shortened V by 5 bases and J by 12 bases, and 25 bases separated the two germline ends. The CDR3 DNA reads TGTGCCAGCAGCCTATGGCTCGGGGGGCTGGGTTTGGAACTGTTTTTT. It encodes CASSLWLGGLGLELFF.

V and J are TRBV29-1 and TRBJ2-7; 7 positions agree with TRBD1. With 5 bases clipped from V and 4 bases from J, the junction kept 8 bases outside the gene matches. Per germline, CDR1 SQVTM and CDR2 ANQGSEA. CDR3 size: 13 residues. The CDR3 spells CSVKTGLEYEQYF. The CDR3 coding sequence is TGCAGCGTTAAGACAGGGTTGGAGTACGAGCAGTACTTC.

The chain has TRBV6-1 and TRBJ2-3; 12 bases map to TRBD2. The V gene end was trimmed by 4 bases and the J gene end by 3 bases; junction bases not matched to a gene: 8. The CDR3 length is 17 residues. Germline V lookup: CDR1 MNHNS, CDR2 SASEGT. The CDR3 region is CASSGPLLAGGTDTQYF. The CDR3 DNA follows: TGTGCCAGCAGTGGGCCTCTACTAGCGGGAGGAACAGATACGCAGTATTTT.